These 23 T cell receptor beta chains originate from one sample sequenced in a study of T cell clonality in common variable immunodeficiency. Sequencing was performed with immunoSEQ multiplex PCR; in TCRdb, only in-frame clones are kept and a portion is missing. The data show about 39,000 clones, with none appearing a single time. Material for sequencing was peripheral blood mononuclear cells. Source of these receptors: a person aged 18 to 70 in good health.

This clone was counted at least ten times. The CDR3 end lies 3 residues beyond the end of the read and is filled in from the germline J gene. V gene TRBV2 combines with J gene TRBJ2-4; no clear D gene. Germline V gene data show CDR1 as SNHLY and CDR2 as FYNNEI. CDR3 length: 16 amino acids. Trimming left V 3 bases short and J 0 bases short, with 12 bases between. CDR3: CASSDERVIAKNIQYF. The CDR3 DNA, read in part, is TGTGCCAGCAGTGACGAACGGGTTATAGCCAAAAACATT.

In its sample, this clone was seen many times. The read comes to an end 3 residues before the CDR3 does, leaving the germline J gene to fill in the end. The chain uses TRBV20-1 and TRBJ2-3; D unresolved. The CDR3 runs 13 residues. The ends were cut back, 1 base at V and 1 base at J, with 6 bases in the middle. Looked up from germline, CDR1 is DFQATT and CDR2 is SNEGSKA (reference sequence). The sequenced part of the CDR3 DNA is TGCAGTGCTAGAGTACCAGGCACAGATACG. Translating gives CSARVPGTDT. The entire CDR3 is CSARVPGTDTQYF.

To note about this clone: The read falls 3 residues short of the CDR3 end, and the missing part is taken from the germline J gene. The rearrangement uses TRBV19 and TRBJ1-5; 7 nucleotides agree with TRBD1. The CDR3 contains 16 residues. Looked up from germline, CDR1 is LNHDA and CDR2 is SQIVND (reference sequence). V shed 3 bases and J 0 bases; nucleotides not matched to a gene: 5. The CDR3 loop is CASSIRGWNSNQPQHF. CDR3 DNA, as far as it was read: TGTGCCAGTAGTATCAGGGGGTGGAATAGCAATCAGCCC.

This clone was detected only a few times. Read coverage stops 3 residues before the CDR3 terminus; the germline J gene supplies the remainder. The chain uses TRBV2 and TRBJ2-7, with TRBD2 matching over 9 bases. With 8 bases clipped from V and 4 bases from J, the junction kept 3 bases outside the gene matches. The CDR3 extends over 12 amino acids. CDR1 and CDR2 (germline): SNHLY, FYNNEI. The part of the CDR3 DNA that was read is TGTGCCAGCGCTAGCGGGAAGTACGAG. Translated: CASASGKYE. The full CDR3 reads CASASGKYEQYF.

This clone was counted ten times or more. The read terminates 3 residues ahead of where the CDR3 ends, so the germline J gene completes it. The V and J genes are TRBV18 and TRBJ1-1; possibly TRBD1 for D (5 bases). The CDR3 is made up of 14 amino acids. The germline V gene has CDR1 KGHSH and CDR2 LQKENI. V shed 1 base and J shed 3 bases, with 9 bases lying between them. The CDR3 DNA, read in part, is TGTGCCAGCTCACCACTCGGACAAGACACTGAA. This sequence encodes CASSPLGQDTE. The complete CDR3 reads CASSPLGQDTEAFF.

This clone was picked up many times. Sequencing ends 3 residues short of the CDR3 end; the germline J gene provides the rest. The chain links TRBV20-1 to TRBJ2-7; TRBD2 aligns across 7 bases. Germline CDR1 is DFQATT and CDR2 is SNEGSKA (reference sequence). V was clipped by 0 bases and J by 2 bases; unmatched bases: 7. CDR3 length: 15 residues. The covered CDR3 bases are TGCAGTGCTAGAGATTGGGAGGGGTTCACCTACGAG. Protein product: CSARDWEGFTYE. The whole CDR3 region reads CSARDWEGFTYEQYF.

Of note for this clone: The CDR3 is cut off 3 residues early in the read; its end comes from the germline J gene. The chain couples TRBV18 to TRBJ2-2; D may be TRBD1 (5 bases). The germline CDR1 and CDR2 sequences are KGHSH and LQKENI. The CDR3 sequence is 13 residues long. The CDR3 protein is CASSPSGANVLFF. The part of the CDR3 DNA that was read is TGTGCCAGCTCCCCCTCTGGGGCCAACGTG.

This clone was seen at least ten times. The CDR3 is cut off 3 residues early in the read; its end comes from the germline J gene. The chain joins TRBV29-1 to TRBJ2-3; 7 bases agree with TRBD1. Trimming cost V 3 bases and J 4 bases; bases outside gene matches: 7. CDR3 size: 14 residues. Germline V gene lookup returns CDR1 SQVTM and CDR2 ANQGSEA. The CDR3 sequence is CSVDQGVGADTQYF. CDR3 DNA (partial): TGCAGCGTTGATCAGGGGGTCGGTGCAGATACG.

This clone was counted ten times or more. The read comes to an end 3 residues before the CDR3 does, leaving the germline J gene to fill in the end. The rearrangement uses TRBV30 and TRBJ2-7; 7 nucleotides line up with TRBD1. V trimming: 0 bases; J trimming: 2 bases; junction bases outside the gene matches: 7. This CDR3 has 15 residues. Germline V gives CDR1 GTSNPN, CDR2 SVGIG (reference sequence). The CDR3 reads CAWSVGGQVPYEQYF. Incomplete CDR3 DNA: TGTGCCTGGAGTGTAGGAGGACAGGTCCCCTACGAG. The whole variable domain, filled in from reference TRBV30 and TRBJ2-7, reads SQTIHQWPATLVQPVGSPLSLECTVEGTSNPNLYWYRQAAGRGLQLLFYSVGIGQISSEVPQNLSASRPQDRQFILSSKKLLLSDSGFYLCAWSVGGQVPYEQYFGPGTRLTVT.

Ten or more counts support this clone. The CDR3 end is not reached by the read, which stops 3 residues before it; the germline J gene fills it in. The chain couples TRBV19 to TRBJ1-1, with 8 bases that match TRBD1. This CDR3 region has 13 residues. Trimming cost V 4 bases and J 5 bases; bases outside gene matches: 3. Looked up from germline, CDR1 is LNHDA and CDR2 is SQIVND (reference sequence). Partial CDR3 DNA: TGTGCCAGTAGTAGTAACAGGGGGACTGAA. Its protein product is CASSSNRGTE. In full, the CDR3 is CASSSNRGTEAFF.

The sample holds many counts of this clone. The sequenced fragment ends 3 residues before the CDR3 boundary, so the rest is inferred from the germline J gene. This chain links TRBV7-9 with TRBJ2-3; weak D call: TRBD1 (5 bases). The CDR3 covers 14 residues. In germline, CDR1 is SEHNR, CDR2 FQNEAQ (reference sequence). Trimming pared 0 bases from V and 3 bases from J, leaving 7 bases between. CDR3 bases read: TGTGCCAGCAGCTTAGCGTCAGGGACAGATACG. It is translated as CASSLASGTDT. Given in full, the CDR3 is CASSLASGTDTQYF.

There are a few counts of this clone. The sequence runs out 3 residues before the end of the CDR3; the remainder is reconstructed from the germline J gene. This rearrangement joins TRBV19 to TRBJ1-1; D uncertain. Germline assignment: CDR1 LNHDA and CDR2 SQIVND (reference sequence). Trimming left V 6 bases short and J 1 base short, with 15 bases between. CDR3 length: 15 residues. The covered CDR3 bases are TGTGCCAGTAGAGACCCAGCGATTAAGAACACTGAA. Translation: CASRDPAIKNTE. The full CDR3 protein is CASRDPAIKNTEAFF.

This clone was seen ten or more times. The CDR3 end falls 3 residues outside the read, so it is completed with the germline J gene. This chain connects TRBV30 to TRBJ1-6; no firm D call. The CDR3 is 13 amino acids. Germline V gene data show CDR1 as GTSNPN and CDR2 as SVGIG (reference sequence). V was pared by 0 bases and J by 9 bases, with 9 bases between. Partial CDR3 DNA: TGTGCCTGGAGTGTCGGGGTAGGTTCACCC. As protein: CAWSVGVGSP. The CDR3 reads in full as CAWSVGVGSPLHF.

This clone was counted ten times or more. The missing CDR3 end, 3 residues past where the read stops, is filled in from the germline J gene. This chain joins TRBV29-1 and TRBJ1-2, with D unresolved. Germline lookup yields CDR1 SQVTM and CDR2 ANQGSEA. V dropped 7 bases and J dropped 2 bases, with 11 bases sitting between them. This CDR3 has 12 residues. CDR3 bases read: TGCAGCGACCTACACAGCAACTATGGC. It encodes CSDLHSNYG. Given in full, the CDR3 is CSDLHSNYGYTF.

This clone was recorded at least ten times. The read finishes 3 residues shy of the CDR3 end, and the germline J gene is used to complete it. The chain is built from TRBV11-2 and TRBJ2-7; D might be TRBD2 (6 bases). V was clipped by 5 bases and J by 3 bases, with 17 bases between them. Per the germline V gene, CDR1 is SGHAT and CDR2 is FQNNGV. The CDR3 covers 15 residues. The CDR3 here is CASSPMTRIIYEQYF. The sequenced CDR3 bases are TGTGCCAGCAGCCCGATGACTAGGATAATCTACGAG.

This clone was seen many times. The CDR3 DNA, read in part, is TGCAGTGCCCGGGGACAGGGGGGCTATGGC. Its translation: CSARGQGGYG. Given in full, the CDR3 is CSARGQGGYGYTF. The V gene is TRBV20-1, the J gene TRBJ1-2, with 11 bases fitting TRBD1. The DNA ends 3 residues before the CDR3 does, and the rest of the CDR3 is filled in from the germline J gene. The CDR3 runs to 13 residues. The trim removed 6 bases at V and 4 bases at J, leaving 4 bases unmatched. CDR1 and CDR2 (germline): DFQATT, SNEGSKA (reference sequence).

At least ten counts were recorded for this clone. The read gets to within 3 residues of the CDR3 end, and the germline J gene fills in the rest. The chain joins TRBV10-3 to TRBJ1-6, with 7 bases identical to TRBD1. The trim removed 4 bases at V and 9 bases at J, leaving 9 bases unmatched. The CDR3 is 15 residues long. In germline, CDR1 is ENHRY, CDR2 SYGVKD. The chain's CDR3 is CAISVGTGVGSPLHF. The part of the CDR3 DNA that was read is TGTGCCATCAGTGTGGGAACAGGGGTGGGTTCACCC.

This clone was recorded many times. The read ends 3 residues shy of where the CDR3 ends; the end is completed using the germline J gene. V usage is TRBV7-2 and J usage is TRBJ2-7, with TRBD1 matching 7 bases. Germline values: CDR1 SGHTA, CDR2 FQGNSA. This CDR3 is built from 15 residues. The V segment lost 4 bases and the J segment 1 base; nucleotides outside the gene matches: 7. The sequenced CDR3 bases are TGTGCCAGCAGCTCCAGACAGGGTCTTTCCTACGAG. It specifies CASSSRQGLSYE. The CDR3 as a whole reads CASSSRQGLSYEQYF.

This CDR3 is CASSSTGWSYEQYF. The CDR3 DNA, read in part, is TGTGCCAGCAGCTCGACAGGGTGGTCCTACGAG. The chain employs TRBV7-9 and TRBJ2-7; 7 bases are a match to TRBD1. From the germline J gene comes the end of the CDR3, since the read stops 3 residues before it. J lost 1 base, V lost 4 bases, and 4 bases had no gene match. This CDR3 comprises 14 residues. CDR1 is SEHNR and CDR2 is FQNEAQ in the germline V gene (reference sequence).

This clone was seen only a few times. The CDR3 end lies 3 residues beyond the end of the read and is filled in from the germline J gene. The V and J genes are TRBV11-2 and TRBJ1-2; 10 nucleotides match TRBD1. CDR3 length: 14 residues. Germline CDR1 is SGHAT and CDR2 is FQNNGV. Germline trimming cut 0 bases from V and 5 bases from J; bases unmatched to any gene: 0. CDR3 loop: CASSLEDRGYGYTF. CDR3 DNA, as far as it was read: TGTGCCAGCAGCTTAGAGGACAGGGGGTATGGC.

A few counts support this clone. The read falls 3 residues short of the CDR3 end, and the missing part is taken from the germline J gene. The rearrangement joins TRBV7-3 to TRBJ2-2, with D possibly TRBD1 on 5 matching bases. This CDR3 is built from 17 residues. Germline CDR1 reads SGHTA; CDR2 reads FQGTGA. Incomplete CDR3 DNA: TGTGCCAGCAGCTTAACGTTATACAGGCGGATGAATGAAAAG. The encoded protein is CASSLTLYRRMNEK. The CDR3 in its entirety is CASSLTLYRRMNEKLFF.

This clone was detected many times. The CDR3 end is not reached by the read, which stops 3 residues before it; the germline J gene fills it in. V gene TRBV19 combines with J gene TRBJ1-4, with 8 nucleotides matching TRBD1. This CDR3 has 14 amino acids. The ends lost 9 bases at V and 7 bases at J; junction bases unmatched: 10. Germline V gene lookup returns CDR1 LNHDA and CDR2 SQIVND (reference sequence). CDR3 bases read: TGTGCCAGGGAAGCAGGGGGCGGTATTGAAAAA. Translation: CAREAGGGIEK. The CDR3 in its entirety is CAREAGGGIEKLFF.

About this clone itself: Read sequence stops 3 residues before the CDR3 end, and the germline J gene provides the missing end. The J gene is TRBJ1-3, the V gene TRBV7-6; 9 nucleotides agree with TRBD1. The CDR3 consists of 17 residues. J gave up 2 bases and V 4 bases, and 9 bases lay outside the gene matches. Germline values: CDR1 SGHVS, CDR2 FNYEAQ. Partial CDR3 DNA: TGTGCCAGCAGCTCAGAAGTGGGGACAGGGCCTGGAAACACC. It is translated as CASSSEVGTGPGNT. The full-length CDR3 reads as CASSSEVGTGPGNTIYF. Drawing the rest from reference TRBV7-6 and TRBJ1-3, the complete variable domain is GAGVSQSPRYKVTKRGQDVALRCDPISGHVSLYWYRQALGQGPEFLTYFNYEAQQDKSGLPNDRFSAERPEGSISTLTIQRTEQRDSAMYRCASSSEVGTGPGNTIYFGEGSWLTVV.